This T cell receptor beta chain was sequenced for a study of T cells in Graves' hyperthyroidism and ophthalmopathy. CDR3 length equals 14 residues. With 3 bases removed from V and 6 bases from J, the gap between germline ends came to 13 bases. Germline V gene lookup returns CDR1 KGHSH and CDR2 LQKENI. TCR beta CDR3 sequences were amplified from RNA transcripts. The HTBI primer set served for first-round RT-PCR of the TCR CDR3. TCRdb redid the calling of the multiplex PCR reads with MiXCR, one entry per CDR3 protein. The table includes 700,000 or so distinct CDR3 sequences, roughly 15% detected once. The study enrolled patients aged 18 to 65 with newly diagnosed hyperthyroidism of under 2 months' duration. The study excluded patients with uncontrolled infection, other autoimmune disease, pregnancy or lactation.

This TCR derives from a man between 18 and 35 years old with Graves' hyperthyroidism. Specimen: blood. The chain uses TRBV18 and TRBJ2-3; D gene uncertain. CDR3 sequence reads: CASSPGQAPDTQYF. As DNA, the CDR3 is TGTGCCAGCTCACCCGGCCAGGCCCCGGATACGCAGTATTTT.